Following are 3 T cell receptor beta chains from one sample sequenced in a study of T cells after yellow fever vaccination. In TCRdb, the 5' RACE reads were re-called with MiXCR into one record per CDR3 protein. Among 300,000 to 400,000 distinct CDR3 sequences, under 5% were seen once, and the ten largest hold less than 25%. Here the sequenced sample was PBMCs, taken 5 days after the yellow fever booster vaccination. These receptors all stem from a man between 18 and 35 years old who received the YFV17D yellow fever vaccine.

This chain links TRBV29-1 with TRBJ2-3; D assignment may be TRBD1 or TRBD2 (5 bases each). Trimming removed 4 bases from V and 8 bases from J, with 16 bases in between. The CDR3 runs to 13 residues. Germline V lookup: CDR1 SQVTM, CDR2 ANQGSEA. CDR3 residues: CSVVLWGSGTQYF. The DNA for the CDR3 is TGCAGCGTTGTATTGTGGGGGAGTGGTACGCAGTATTTT.

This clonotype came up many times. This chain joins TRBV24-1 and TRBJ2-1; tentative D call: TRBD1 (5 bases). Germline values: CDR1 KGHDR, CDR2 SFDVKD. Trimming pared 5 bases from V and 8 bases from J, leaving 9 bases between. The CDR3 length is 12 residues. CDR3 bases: TGTGCCACCAGTGGTCAGGGCCATGAGCAGTTCTTC. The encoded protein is CATSGQGHEQFF.

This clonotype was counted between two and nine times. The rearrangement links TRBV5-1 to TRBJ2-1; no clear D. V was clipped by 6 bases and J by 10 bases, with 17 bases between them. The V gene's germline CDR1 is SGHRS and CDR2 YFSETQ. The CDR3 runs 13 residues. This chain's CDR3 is CASTPEGWAEQFF. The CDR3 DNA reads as TGCGCCAGCACCCCAGAAGGGTGGGCCGAGCAGTTCTTC.